What follows are 2 T cell receptor beta chains derived from one specimen sequenced in a study of blood T cell repertoires in COVID-19. The data were produced by immunoSEQ multiplex PCR, yet TCRdb's version contains in-frame clones alone and is incomplete. The table lists around 310,000 clones, over 85% of them singletons, with about 9.4% in the top ten. Material for sequencing was PBMCs or T cells enriched from blood (not recorded which). The receptors shown here come from a woman younger than 45 who had recovered from COVID-19.

The chain carries TRBV14 and TRBJ1-4; D unresolved. Germline V gene lookup returns CDR1 SGHDN and CDR2 FVKESK. CDR3 size: 13 residues. V was shortened by 0 bases and J by 8 bases, with 7 bases between the two germline ends. As DNA, the CDR3 is TGTGCCAGCAGCCAAGATTCGGGAGAAAAACTGTTTTTT. It codes for CASSQDSGEKLFF.

The chain combines TRBV4-1 with TRBJ1-6, with 7 bases lining up with TRBD1. Germline CDR1 MGHRA, CDR2 YSYEKL. V lost 3 bases to trimming and J lost 7 bases; unmatched junction nucleotides: 9. The length of the CDR3 is 16 residues. CDR3 loop: CASSHPRGQTNSPLHF. In DNA form, the CDR3 reads TGCGCCAGCAGCCACCCCCGGGGACAGACCAATTCACCCCTCCACTTT.